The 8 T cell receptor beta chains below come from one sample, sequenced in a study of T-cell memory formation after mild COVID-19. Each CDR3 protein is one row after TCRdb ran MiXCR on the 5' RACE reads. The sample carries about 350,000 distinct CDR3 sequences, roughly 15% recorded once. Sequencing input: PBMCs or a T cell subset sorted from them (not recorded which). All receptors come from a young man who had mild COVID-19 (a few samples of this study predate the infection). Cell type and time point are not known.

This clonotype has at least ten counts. The CDR3: CASSFRVYNEQFF. CDR3 DNA: TGTGCCAGCAGCTTCAGGGTATACAATGAGCAGTTCTTC. This chain links TRBV11-2 with TRBJ2-1; TRBD1 might be the D (5 bases). The germline V gene has CDR1 SGHAT and CDR2 FQNNGV. V lost 3 bases, J lost 4 bases, and 7 bases lay in between. The CDR3 spans 13 residues.

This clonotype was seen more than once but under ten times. CDR3 region: CASSWDRISSYEQYF. The CDR3 DNA sequence: TGCGCCAGCAGTTGGGACAGGATTAGCTCCTACGAGCAGTACTTC. The rearrangement uses TRBV5-1 and TRBJ2-7; 8 bases agree with TRBD1. Losses at the gene ends were 5 bases for V and 0 bases for J; bases not matched to a gene: 7. The length of the CDR3 is 15 residues. The germline gives CDR1 SGHRS, CDR2 YFSETQ.

CDR3 region: CASGLGAGDTDTQYF. CDR3 DNA sequence: TGTGCCAGCGGGTTGGGGGCAGGGGACACAGATACGCAGTATTTT. The J gene is TRBJ2-3, the V gene TRBV6-1; D is perhaps TRBD1 (6 bases). V was trimmed by 8 bases and J by 2 bases, leaving 17 bases between them. There are 15 residues in the CDR3. CDR1 is MNHNS and CDR2 is SASEGT in the germline V gene.

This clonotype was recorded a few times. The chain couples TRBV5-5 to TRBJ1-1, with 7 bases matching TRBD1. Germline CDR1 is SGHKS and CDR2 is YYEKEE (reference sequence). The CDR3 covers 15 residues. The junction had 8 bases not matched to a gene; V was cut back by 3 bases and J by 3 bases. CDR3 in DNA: TGTGCCAGCAGCTCCAGGGCAGGGGGGTACACTGAAGCTTTCTTT. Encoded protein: CASSSRAGGYTEAFF.

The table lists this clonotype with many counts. CDR3 coding DNA: TGTGCCAGCAGCTCGGGACAGGGGACCACCGGGGAGCTGTTTTTT. Amino acids: CASSSGQGTTGELFF. This rearrangement joins TRBV7-2 to TRBJ2-2, with 10 bases fitting TRBD1. The CDR3 loop spans 15 amino acids. The J segment lost 4 bases and the V segment lost 4 bases, leaving 3 bases of the junction unmatched. CDR1 and CDR2 from the germline V gene are SGHTA and FQGNSA.

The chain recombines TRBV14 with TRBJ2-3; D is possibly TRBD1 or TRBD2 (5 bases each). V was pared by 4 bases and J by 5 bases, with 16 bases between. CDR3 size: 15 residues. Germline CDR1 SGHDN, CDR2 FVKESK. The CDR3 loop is CASSRRGDRKDTQYF. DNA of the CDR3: TGTGCCAGCAGCCGGCGAGGGGACCGAAAAGATACGCAGTATTTT.

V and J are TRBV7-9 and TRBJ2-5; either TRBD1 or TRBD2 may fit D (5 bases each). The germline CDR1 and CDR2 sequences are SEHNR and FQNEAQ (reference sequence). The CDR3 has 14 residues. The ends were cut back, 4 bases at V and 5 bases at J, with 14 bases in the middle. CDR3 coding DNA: TGTGCCAGCAGCTGGGATATGGGGGATGAGACCCAGTACTTC. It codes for CASSWDMGDETQYF.

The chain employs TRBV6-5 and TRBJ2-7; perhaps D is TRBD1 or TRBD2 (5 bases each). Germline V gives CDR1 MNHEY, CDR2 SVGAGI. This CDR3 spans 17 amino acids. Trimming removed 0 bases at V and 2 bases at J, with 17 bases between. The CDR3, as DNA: TGTGCCAGCAGTTACTCTCCCGGGACCGAGGTCGCCTACGAGCAGTACTTC. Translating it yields CASSYSPGTEVAYEQYF.